Shown below are 12 T cell receptor beta chains from a single sample sequenced in a study of cytomegalovirus exposure and HLA in healthy donors. Assay used: immunoSEQ multiplex PCR; TCRdb lists only in-frame clones, some missing. This sample has under 250,000 clones; around 90% occur once, and the top ten carry more than 1%. The sample taken for sequencing was PBMCs. These receptor sequences come from a woman between 18 and 29 years old in good health and CMV-seronegative.

The chain joins TRBV10-3 to TRBJ2-7; 7 bases agree with TRBD1. Trimming removed 2 bases from V and 6 bases from J; junction bases left unmatched: 7. The CDR3 runs 14 residues. CDR1 is ENHRY, CDR2 SYGVKD, per germline. The CDR3 nucleotides read TGTGCCATCAGTGAGCCAACGACAGGGTTCGAGCAGTACTTC. Protein product: CAISEPTTGFEQYF.

The V call is TRBV5-6, the J call TRBJ1-5; 9 bases map to TRBD1. The junction had 2 bases not matched to a gene; V was cut back by 0 bases and J by 7 bases. CDR3 size: 14 residues. Per germline, CDR1 SGHDT and CDR2 YYEEEE. The CDR3 DNA reads TGTGCCAGCAGCTTGGGGGGACAGGGACAGCCCCAGCATTTT. This encodes CASSLGGQGQPQHF.

The V and J genes are TRBV30 and TRBJ2-1, with 10 positions matching TRBD2. Germline V gene lookup returns CDR1 GTSNPN and CDR2 SVGIG (reference sequence). With V trimmed by 4 bases and J by 0 bases, 6 bases remained unmatched. The CDR3 is 16 residues long. CDR3 sequence reads: CAWKRTSGGSYNEQFF. As DNA, the CDR3 is TGTGCCTGGAAAAGGACTAGCGGCGGCTCCTACAATGAGCAGTTCTTC.

The chain combines TRBV5-6 with TRBJ1-4, with D hard to call. This CDR3 has 14 amino acids. V was shortened by 10 bases and J by 0 bases, with 13 bases between the two germline ends. Germline V gene lookup returns CDR1 SGHDT and CDR2 YYEEEE. The CDR3 nucleotides read TGTGCCTCTAAACGGGTTACAACTAATGAAAAACTGTTTTTT. Its translation is CASKRVTTNEKLFF.

J is TRBJ2-5 and V is TRBV14; D may be TRBD2 (6 bases). CDR3 length: 13 residues. From germline, CDR1 is SGHDN and CDR2 FVKESK. The germline V and J ends were trimmed by 4 bases and 5 bases, with 11 bases remaining between them. CDR3 residues: CASSLNAGETQYF. The DNA of the CDR3 is TGTGCCAGCAGCCTAAACGCGGGGGAGACCCAGTACTTC.

V gene TRBV5-1 combines with J gene TRBJ2-7; 9 nucleotides agree with TRBD1. From germline, CDR1 is SGHRS and CDR2 YFSETQ. This CDR3 contains 15 residues. Trimming at V came to 1 base and at J to 2 bases, leaving 4 bases not matched to a gene. The CDR3 sequence: CASSLTTGGAYEQYF. In DNA, the CDR3 is TGCGCCAGCAGCTTGACGACAGGGGGAGCCTACGAGCAGTACTTC.

This clone came up once. The chain combines TRBV18 with TRBJ1-3; 9 nucleotides match TRBD1. CDR3 length: 15 residues. Germline V gene data show CDR1 as KGHSH and CDR2 as LQKENI. V trimming: 9 bases; J trimming: 4 bases; junction bases outside the gene matches: 10. This chain's CDR3 is CASHTGTGSGNTIYF. For the CDR3, the DNA is TGTGCCAGTCACACCGGGACAGGGTCCGGAAACACCATATATTTT.

The chain links TRBV29-1 to TRBJ1-1; 7 nucleotides match TRBD1. V trimming: 3 bases; J trimming: 2 bases; junction bases outside the gene matches: 9. This CDR3 spans 15 amino acids. CDR1 SQVTM and CDR2 ANQGSEA come from the germline V gene. DNA of the CDR3: TGCAGCGTTGACTTTCTGGGACAGCTTAACACTGAAGCTTTCTTT. Its translation is CSVDFLGQLNTEAFF.

The chain is built from TRBV19 and TRBJ1-5; maybe TRBD1 (6 bases). The germline V gene encodes CDR1 LNHDA and CDR2 SQIVND (reference sequence). This CDR3 region has 13 residues. The V and J ends lost 7 bases and 7 bases respectively, with 14 bases between them. CDR3 amino acids: CASTNAQGQPQHF. CDR3 DNA sequence: TGTGCCAGTACTAATGCCCAGGGGCAGCCCCAGCATTTT.

The chain recombines TRBV11-2 with TRBJ2-7; 10 positions agree with TRBD2. The CDR3 covers 14 residues. Germline loops: CDR1 SGHAT, CDR2 FQNNGV. J was trimmed by 7 bases and V by 5 bases; bases with no gene match: 8. For the CDR3, the DNA is TGTGCCAGCAGCCCTGGGGTAGCGGGAGGAGAGCAGTACTTC. Residues: CASSPGVAGGEQYF.

This sequence joins TRBV7-9 and TRBJ1-2; D may be TRBD1 (6 bases). Trimming pared 5 bases from V and 4 bases from J, leaving 17 bases between. Germline CDR1 reads SEHNR; CDR2 reads FQNEAQ (reference sequence). The CDR3 loop spans 15 amino acids. The CDR3 sequence is CASSPAGRDTYGYTF. Here the CDR3 DNA reads TGTGCCAGCAGCCCGGCCGGCAGGGACACCTATGGCTACACCTTC.

The chain couples TRBV6-1 to TRBJ2-5; no clear D. This CDR3 is 12 amino acids long. The germline V gene has CDR1 MNHNS and CDR2 SASEGT. Trimming left V 6 bases short and J 4 bases short, with 9 bases between. The CDR3 nucleotides are TGTGCCAGCAGCGCGGTTGGAGAGACCCAGTACTTC. Protein sequence: CASSAVGETQYF.